These T cell receptor beta chains were read from a single sample in a study of T cell repertoires in cytomegalovirus infection. No cognate antigen is known for these TCRs. MiXCR, run by TCRdb on the reads, gives a single entry per CDR3 protein. This repertoire shows 110,000 or so distinct CDR3 sequences, under 30% found once; its top ten account for 80% to 90%. The material sequenced was CD8+ T cells from cultured PBMCs, taken from culture after CMV antigen stimulation. These receptors all stem from a human donor in good health (CMV status not recorded). Some clones in this sample may be carry-over from other donors' samples. Both conserved end residues are part of each CDR3.

V gene	J gene	CDR3 protein
TRBV2	TRBJ2-5	CASSAAFGFQETQYF
TRBV7-2	TRBJ2-7	CASSSLGLTYEQYF
TRBV12-3/TRBV12-4	TRBJ2-1	CASSPDGSYNEQFF
TRBV9	TRBJ1-1	CASSAGRGSEAFF
TRBV27	TRBJ1-5	CASGPGENQPQHF
TRBV20-1	TRBJ2-5	CSATSSLATSGETQYF
TRBV2	TRBJ2-3	CASSVDGTATDTQYF
TRBV6-1	TRBJ2-1	CASWGLAGGREQFF
TRBV13	TRBJ1-5	CASSLGLGNQPQHF
TRBV6-5	TRBJ1-5	CASSYGQDNQPQHF
TRBV7-9	TRBJ2-1	CANPGQGAPEQFF
TRBV28	TRBJ2-7	CASSWGTSSYEQYF
TRBV12-3/TRBV12-4	TRBJ1-1	CASSLEVSGTEAFF
TRBV12-5	TRBJ2-7	CASGLVGTGFYEQYF
TRBV5-4	TRBJ2-7	CASSLGIGTHEQYF
TRBV7-8	TRBJ1-6	CASSLEGGEGTLHF
TRBV12-3/TRBV12-4	TRBJ2-7	CASTYRDAHGEQYF
TRBV5-1	TRBJ2-7	CASSLNPGTQYEQYF
TRBV11-1	TRBJ2-1	CASSSSGGANEQFF
TRBV28	TRBJ1-5	CASSFGGISNQPQHF
TRBV7-3	TRBJ2-1	CASSPGPNPTYNEQFF
TRBV20-1	TRBJ1-2	CSAETGHYGYTF
TRBV5-4	TRBJ1-2	CASSRVGHYTF
TRBV7-9	TRBJ2-1	CASSFIGARDEQFF
TRBV27	TRBJ2-3	CASRSGGTDTQYF
TRBV7-6	TRBJ2-5	CASSLTQHQEAQYF
TRBV7-6	TRBJ2-7	CASSPRQTDEQYF
TRBV5-4	TRBJ2-1	CAAGYNEQFF
TRBV11-2	TRBJ2-1	CASSLGRVLNEQFF
TRBV29-1	TRBJ1-1	CSVEDLGADTEAFF
TRBV6-1	TRBJ1-6	CASSDVWGNSPLHF
TRBV6-1	TRBJ2-5	CASSDWDREETQYF
TRBV10-3	TRBJ2-6	CAISEAGQGVSGANVLTF
TRBV27	TRBJ2-7	CATRWDNEQYF
TRBV12-3/TRBV12-4	TRBJ2-2	CASSPVVGAGELFF
TRBV19	TRBJ2-2	CASSMKGPLELFF
TRBV6-2/TRBV6-3	TRBJ2-1	CASSFGGGYNEQFF
TRBV27	TRBJ1-1	CASSLARNTEAFF
TRBV11-2	TRBJ2-1	CASSFAGGPFF
TRBV12-3/TRBV12-4	TRBJ2-1	CASSFASGDNEQFF
TRBV7-9	TRBJ1-1	CASRAGTGRLGTEAFF
TRBV7-6	TRBJ2-1	CASSHDSTNNEQFF